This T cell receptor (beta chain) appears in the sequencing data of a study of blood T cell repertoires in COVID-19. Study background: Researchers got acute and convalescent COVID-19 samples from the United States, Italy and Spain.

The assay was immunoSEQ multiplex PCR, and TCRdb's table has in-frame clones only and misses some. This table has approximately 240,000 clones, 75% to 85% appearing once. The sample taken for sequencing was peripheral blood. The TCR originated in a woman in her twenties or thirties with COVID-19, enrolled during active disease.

The CDR3 loop reads CASSIGGAFYQETQYF. CDR3 DNA sequence: TGTGCCAGTAGTATAGGTGGAGCTTTCTACCAAGAGACCCAGTACTTC. The V gene is TRBV19, the J gene TRBJ2-5; D is uncertain. Germline CDR1 reads LNHDA; CDR2 reads SQIVND (reference sequence). Trimming stripped 1 base from V and 0 bases from J, with 12 bases between. This CDR3 spans 16 amino acids. Looking up the rest from reference TRBV19 and TRBJ2-5 gives the full variable domain: DGGITQSPKYLFRKEGQNVTLSCEQNLNHDAMYWYRQDPGQGLRLIYYSQIVNDFQKGDIAEGYSVSREKKESFPLTVTSAQKNPTAFYLCASSIGGAFYQETQYFGPGTRLLVL.